Shown below are 32 T cell receptor beta chains from a single sample sequenced in a study of tumor-infiltrating lymphocytes in oesophageal squamous cell carcinoma. TCRdb analysed the PCR reads with MiXCR anew, one entry per CDR3 protein. The sample carries about 21,000 distinct CDR3 sequences, 30% to 45% recorded once. Sample: esophageal tumor tissue. The receptors come from a male donor with esophageal squamous cell carcinoma.

V gene TRBV28 combines with J gene TRBJ2-6, with 8 bases fitting TRBD1. With the DNA end fitting TRBJ2-7 better, the J assignment may be wrong. The germline CDR1 and CDR2 sequences are MDHEN and SYDVKM. This CDR3 contains 14 residues. The CDR3 bases are TGTGCCAGCCACAGGACAGGGCACTCCTACGAGCAGTACTTC. The encoded protein is CASHRTGHSYEQYF.

By share of the sample, this clonotype is medium-sized (0.01 to 0.1%). The chain carries TRBV7-8 and TRBJ1-4; weak D call: TRBD1 (5 bases). Trimming stripped 0 bases from V and 5 bases from J, with 7 bases between. The CDR3 is made up of 14 amino acids. Germline CDR1 SGHVS, CDR2 FQNEAQ. Here the CDR3 reads CASSLAGVNEKLFF. CDR3 nucleotides: TGTGCCAGCAGCTTAGCAGGGGTAAATGAAAAACTGTTTTTT. Drawing the rest from reference TRBV7-8 and TRBJ1-4, the complete variable domain is GAGVSQSPRYKVAKRGQDVALRCDPISGHVSLFWYQQALGQGPEFLTYFQNEAQLDKSGLPSDRFFAERPEGSVSTLKIQRTQQEDSAVYLCASSLAGVNEKLFFGSGTQLSVL.

This chain joins TRBV29-1 and TRBJ1-2; possibly TRBD1 for D (6 bases). Trimming shortened V by 6 bases and J by 2 bases, and 16 bases separated the two germline ends. CDR3 length equals 14 residues. Germline-derived CDR1 and CDR2 are SQVTM and ANQGSEA. Here the CDR3 DNA reads TGCAGCGTACTACCGGGACATAACAACTATGGCTACACCTTC. It codes for CSVLPGHNNYGYTF.

For this clonotype: One end of the junction is discordant with germline, which a read error may explain. This rearrangement joins TRBV7-6 to TRBJ2-5; 7 bases match TRBD1. Per the germline V gene, CDR1 is SGHVS and CDR2 is FNYEAQ. This CDR3 contains 15 residues. CDR3 DNA sequence: TGTGCTAGCAGCTTAGCGTCGACAGGGTACGAGACCCAGTACTTC. Its translation is CASSLASTGYETQYF.

About this clonotype itself: A read error may produce the germline difference seen at one junction end. The chain links TRBV6-9 to TRBJ2-4; D remains unclear. The DNA end favors TRBJ2-1, so the J call may be wrong. CDR3 length equals 13 residues. In germline, CDR1 is MNHGY, CDR2 SVAAGI. DNA for the CDR3: TGTGCCAGCGGTTACCTAGGGTACAATGAGCAGTTCTTC. It yields the protein CASGYLGYNEQFF.

The chain employs TRBV6-5 and TRBJ1-2, with D possibly matching TRBD1 (6 bases). Germline V gene data show CDR1 as MNHEY and CDR2 as SVGAGI. The length of the CDR3 is 13 residues. V was pared by 2 bases and J by 5 bases, with 9 bases between. CDR3 sequence reads: CASSYDGQYGYTF. CDR3 sequence (DNA): TGTGCCAGCAGTTACGATGGACAGTATGGCTACACCTTC.

This clonotype was counted once. The chain has TRBV28 and TRBJ2-6; D may correspond to TRBD1 or TRBD2 (6 bases each). V was shortened by 7 bases and J by 0 bases, with 13 bases between the two germline ends. CDR1 and CDR2 from the germline V gene are MDHEN and SYDVKM. The CDR3 has 16 residues. The CDR3 nucleotides read TGTGCCAGCAAACGGGGGCTGAGCTCTGGGGCCAACGTCCTGACTTTC. This sequence encodes CASKRGLSSGANVLTF.

Ten or more counts support this clonotype. The CDR3 DNA reads as TGTGCCAGCAGTGCTAGGGAACTCACTCTGCGCTCAGGCTACACCTTC. Amino acids: CASSARELTLRSGYTF. The rearrangement uses TRBV25-1 and TRBJ1-2; D gene ambiguous. The CDR3 runs to 16 residues. V was clipped by 4 bases and J by 8 bases, with 23 bases between them. Germline loops: CDR1 MGHDK, CDR2 SYGVNS.

The chain joins TRBV7-2 to TRBJ2-3; unclear D gene. V was clipped by 3 bases and J by 4 bases, with 14 bases between them. Germline V gene lookup returns CDR1 SGHTA and CDR2 FQGNSA. The CDR3 loop spans 15 amino acids. The CDR3 nucleotides read TGTGCCAGCAGCTTTAGTGCTAGTCTCCCAGATACGCAGTATTTT. Translation gives CASSFSASLPDTQYF.

The rearrangement uses TRBV7-8 and TRBJ2-5, with TRBD2 matching over 9 bases. The DNA end is a closer match to TRBJ2-1, so the J assignment may be wrong. Germline-derived CDR1 and CDR2 are SGHVS and FQNEAQ. This CDR3 is 16 amino acids long. The CDR3 nucleotides are TGTGCCAGCAGCTTAGATCCGGCGGGAGGGAACTACGAGCAGTTCTTC. It is translated as CASSLDPAGGNYEQFF.

CDR3 region: CASSQDSGRVDTQYF. The DNA of the CDR3 is TGTGCCAGCAGCCAAGATTCGGGGAGGGTAGATACGCAGTATTTT. This chain joins TRBV3-1 and TRBJ2-3; TRBD2 matches 7 bases. Germline trimming cut 0 bases from V and 5 bases from J; bases unmatched to any gene: 5. The CDR3 loop spans 15 amino acids. Germline values: CDR1 LGHDT, CDR2 YNNKEL (reference sequence).

This clonotype appeared a single time. A read error may explain this, as a much larger clone is one base away. The chain has TRBV10-1 and TRBJ2-7; D possibly corresponds to TRBD1 (6 bases). Near its end, the DNA agrees better with TRBJ2-1, so the J call may be wrong. The CDR3 covers 10 residues. Germline CDR1 reads WNHNN; CDR2 reads SYGVQD (reference sequence). CDR3: CASTGHEQFF. The DNA of the CDR3 is TGCGCCAGTACAGGGCACGAGCAGTTCTTC.

A few counts support this clonotype. This may arise from a read error, as a much more abundant clone is one base away. The chain is built from TRBV7-3 and TRBJ2-5; D remains ambiguous. This CDR3 is built from 15 residues. Trimming cost V 0 bases and J 11 bases, with 19 bases left between them. In germline, CDR1 is SGHTA, CDR2 FQGTGA. The CDR3 region is CASSLTSQGYNEQYF. The DNA for the CDR3 is TGTGCCAGCAGCTTAACGTCTCAAGGCTACAATGAGCAGTACTTC.

This clonotype was observed many times. Germline is not matched at one junction end, which may reflect a read error. The chain couples TRBV11-2 to TRBJ2-5, with 7 bases aligning to TRBD2. This CDR3 has 13 amino acids. CDR1 is SGHAT and CDR2 is FQNNGV in the germline V gene. CDR3 sequence reads: CASSLEGGVKQYF. The CDR3 coding sequence is TGTGCCAGCAGCCTAGAGGGAGGGGTGAAGCAGTACTTC.

The chain carries TRBV7-3 and TRBJ2-7; a possible D gene is TRBD1 (6 bases). CDR3 length equals 14 residues. With 11 bases removed from V and 0 bases from J, the gap between germline ends came to 17 bases. Germline assignment: CDR1 SGHTA and CDR2 FQGTGA. The CDR3 DNA follows: TGTGCCCACCGAGGGGGACCGCACTCCTACGAGCAGTACTTC. Its translation: CAHRGGPHSYEQYF. Variable domain in full (rest from reference TRBV7-3 and TRBJ2-7): GAGVSQTPSNKVTEKGKYVELRCDPISGHTALYWYRQSLGQGPEFLIYFQGTGAADDSGLPNDRFFAVRPEGSVSTLKIQRTERGDSAVYLCAHRGGPHSYEQYFGPGTRLTVT.

Note on this clonotype: This CDR3 fails to terminate in the conserved phenylalanine or tryptophan, so it likely reflects a read error. The DNA is omitted, as the CDR3 cannot be located on it reliably, and the CDR3 follows TCRdb's listing. J is TRBJ2-6 and V is TRBV7-8; the D segment call TRBD1 is taken from the table without a DNA check. CDR1 SGHVS and CDR2 FQNEAQ come from the germline V gene. The CDR3 is 16 amino acids in total, end residues counted. The CDR3 protein is CASSARQGIDEQYFGA.

This clonotype was observed a few times. As the CDR3 is not closed by the conserved phenylalanine or tryptophan, this likely results from a read error. The limits of the CDR3 on the DNA are not certain, so only TCRdb's listed CDR3 is given. The chain has TRBV7-6 and TRBJ2-6; TRBD2, the D gene given by the table, was not confirmed from the DNA. The CDR3 length equals 17 residues, ends included. Per germline, CDR1 SGHVS and CDR2 FNYEAQ. This CDR3 is CASSRSGASYNEQFFGA.

This clonotype was found a few times. The chain combines TRBV20-1 with TRBJ2-7; D is tentatively TRBD1 or TRBD2 (6 bases each). Germline lookup yields CDR1 DFQATT and CDR2 SNEGSKA (reference sequence). The CDR3 extends over 15 amino acids. Trimming removed 0 bases at V and 7 bases at J, with 19 bases between. DNA of the CDR3: TGCAGTGCTAGAGATCTCCGGGGGCCTAACAATGAGCAGTACTTC. This gives the protein CSARDLRGPNNEQYF.

This clonotype showed up many times. A much larger clone is a single base away; this may be a read error. The chain is built from TRBV6-1 and TRBJ2-1, with 9 positions matching TRBD1. The DNA end is more similar to TRBJ2-7, so the J call may be wrong. This CDR3 is 16 amino acids long. Germline CDR1 and CDR2: MNHNS and SASEGT. For the CDR3, the DNA is TGTGCCAGCAGTACCACCGGACAGGGGAAATACAATGAGCAGTACTTC. This translates into CASSTTGQGKYNEQYF.

This clonotype showed up many times. This chain uses TRBV12-3 or TRBV12-4 with TRBJ2-6; D gene unclear. CDR3 length: 17 amino acids. The V gene lost 4 bases and the J gene lost 0 bases, with 13 bases spanning the gap. The CDR3 reads CASSSWNWLSGANVLTF. The DNA for the CDR3 is TGTGCCAGCAGTTCGTGGAACTGGCTCTCTGGGGCCAACGTCCTGACTTTC.

The rearrangement uses TRBV5-6 and TRBJ2-7; D is unclear. Per the germline V gene, CDR1 is SGHDT and CDR2 is YYEEEE. The CDR3 consists of 12 residues. Trimming left V 0 bases short and J 6 bases short, with 7 bases between. The CDR3 is CASSLVRSEQYF. The CDR3 DNA is TGTGCCAGCAGCTTGGTTAGGTCCGAGCAGTACTTC. The whole variable domain, filled in from reference TRBV5-6 and TRBJ2-7, reads DAGVTQSPTHLIKTRGQQVTLRCSPKSGHDTVSWYQQALGQGPQFIFQYYEEEERQRGNFPDRFSGHQFPNYSSELNVNALLLGDSALYLCASSLVRSEQYFGPGTRLTVT.

Relative to its sample, this clonotype is medium-sized. The chain is built from TRBV12-3 or TRBV12-4 and TRBJ2-5; TRBD2 might be the D (6 bases). The V and J ends lost 2 bases and 5 bases respectively, with 12 bases between them. The CDR3 sequence is 14 residues long. The CDR3 region is CASSLRTSWETQYF. The CDR3 bases are TGTGCCAGCAGTTTAAGAACTAGCTGGGAGACCCAGTACTTC.

By proportion, this clonotype is medium-sized. Compared with germline, one end of the junction differs, possibly owing to a read error. The J gene is TRBJ2-2, the V gene TRBV7-7; a possible D gene is TRBD2 (5 bases). The CDR3 spans 13 residues. In germline, CDR1 is SSHAT, CDR2 FNYEAQ (reference sequence). This CDR3 is CASSLAHTGELFF. CDR3 DNA: TGTGCTAGCAGCTTAGCGCACACCGGGGAGCTGTTTTTT.

By share, this clonotype counts as large. The rearrangement links TRBV7-9 to TRBJ2-7, with a possible D match to TRBD1 (5 bases). V lost 5 bases and J 5 bases, leaving 19 bases between the germline ends. The CDR3 has 15 amino acids. From germline, CDR1 is SEHNR and CDR2 FQNEAQ (reference sequence). CDR3 nucleotide sequence: TGTGCCAGCAGCCCGTTAAACCTAGGGGTCCACGAGCAGTACTTC. Translated, it gives CASSPLNLGVHEQYF. The full variable domain, in which reference TRBV7-9 and TRBJ2-7 provide the parts outside the CDR3, is DTGVSQNPRHKITKRGQNVTFRCDPISEHNRLYWYRQTLGQGPEFLTYFQNEAQLEKSRLLSDRFSAERPKGSFSTLEIQRTEQGDSAMYLCASSPLNLGVHEQYFGPGTRLTVT.

A remark on this clonotype: The conserved closing phenylalanine or tryptophan is absent in this CDR3, likely reflecting a read error. The DNA is omitted, as the CDR3 cannot be located on it reliably, and the CDR3 follows TCRdb's listing. V gene TRBV4-1 combines with J gene TRBJ2-6; the table calls TRBD2, which could not be checked here. Germline assignment: CDR1 MGHRA and CDR2 YSYEKL. Including both end residues, the CDR3 is 17 amino acids long. This CDR3 is CASSQVPGTQETQYFGA.

In this sample, this clonotype turned up many times. The rearrangement uses TRBV11-2 and TRBJ2-7; 13 positions match TRBD2. Germline CDR1 and CDR2: SGHAT and FQNNGV. This CDR3 region has 18 residues. V shed 1 base and J 4 bases; nucleotides not matched to a gene: 10. The CDR3 region has the DNA TGTGCCAGCAGCTTAGGGGGGACTAGCGGGGTTCTTCTTTACGAGCAGTACTTC. Translation: CASSLGGTSGVLLYEQYF.

This clonotype appeared many times. This may stem from a read error, because a much larger clone lies one nucleotide away. CDR3 residues: CASSGARYNEQYF. The DNA of the CDR3 is TGCGCCAGCAGTGGGGCTAGGTACAATGAGCAGTACTTC. The V gene is TRBV10-1, the J gene TRBJ2-7; no clear D gene. Germline assignment: CDR1 WNHNN and CDR2 SYGVQD (reference sequence). Trimming pared 4 bases from V and 7 bases from J, leaving 14 bases between. The CDR3 runs to 13 residues.

V and J are TRBV6-8 and TRBJ2-3; the match to TRBD2 covers 15 bases. The better agreement between TRBJ2-1 and the DNA end casts doubt on the J call. The V gene's germline CDR1 is MNHGY and CDR2 SAAAGT. The CDR3 spans 19 residues. In DNA, the CDR3 is TGTGCCAGCAGTTCGACCGGGACTAGCGGGAGGCCGATGATCAATGAGCAGTTCTTC. This gives the protein CASSSTGTSGRPMINEQFF.

The sample holds a few counts of this clonotype. This chain uses TRBV27 with TRBJ2-1, with 8 bases identical to TRBD1. The DNA end favors TRBJ2-7, so the J call may be wrong. Germline CDR1 reads MNHEY; CDR2 reads SMNVEV (reference sequence). The CDR3 length is 14 residues. The CDR3 nucleotides are TGTGCCAGCAGTCACAGGGGGAAGTCCTACGAGCAGTACTTC. Translating gives CASSHRGKSYEQYF.

This clonotype was seen ten or more times. The rearrangement uses TRBV6-1 and TRBJ2-6; D unresolved. The germline gives CDR1 MNHNS, CDR2 SASEGT. The CDR3 covers 15 residues. The V end lost 6 bases, the J end lost 1 base, and 10 bases lay between the germline ends. CDR3 sequence reads: CASRGQSSGANVLTF. The CDR3 nucleotides read TGTGCCAGCAGGGGTCAATCTTCTGGGGCCAACGTCCTGACTTTC.

Details on this clonotype: Sequence at one end of the junction differs from germline and may be a read error. The V gene is TRBV19, the J gene TRBJ2-2; tentatively, D is TRBD1 or TRBD2 (5 bases each). Looked up from germline, CDR1 is LNHDA and CDR2 is SQIVND (reference sequence). The CDR3 length is 15 residues. The CDR3 bases are TGTGCCAGTCAGAATCAAGGGACGAACACCGGGGAGCTGTATTTT. Residues: CASQNQGTNTGELYF.

This clonotype was detected only a few times. The chain couples TRBV7-4 to TRBJ1-4; D might be TRBD1 (5 bases). The V gene lost 6 bases and the J gene lost 5 bases, with 10 bases spanning the gap. Germline V lookup: CDR1 SGHVT, CDR2 SQSDAQ. This CDR3 is built from 13 residues. The CDR3 DNA is TGTGCCAGCAGGGGCAGGGAGAATGAAAAACTGTTTTTT. Its protein product is CASRGRENEKLFF.